This T cell receptor beta chain was identified during a study of blood T cell repertoires in COVID-19. Study in general: Samples representing acute and convalescent COVID-19 were sourced from the United States, Italy and Spain. PBMCs, B-cell-depleted T cells, or T cells provided the cDNA or gDNA that made up the material.

Per the study methods: Reference gene primers were amplified, and this amplification served to estimate nucleated cell counts. The method was immunoSEQ multiplex PCR; TCRdb's version includes in-frame clones alone and lacks a portion of them. Clone size and the V and J calls come from that table; the DNA yielded D and trimming. The sample shows roughly 250,000 clones, approximately 86% of them seen only once. The CDR3 has 19 amino acids. J was trimmed by 0 bases and V by 4 bases; bases with no gene match: 9. Germline CDR1 SGHNT, CDR2 YYREEE (reference sequence). The rearrangement uses TRBV5-4 and TRBJ2-6; 11 positions match TRBD1. This receptor was taken from a man in his sixties who had recovered from COVID-19. Sequenced material: peripheral blood. CDR3 residues: CASSTPLGTGGSGANVLTF. As DNA, the CDR3 is TGTGCCAGCAGCACCCCCCTCGGGACAGGGGGCTCTGGGGCCAACGTCCTGACTTTC.